Sequencing of this T cell receptor (beta chain) was carried out in a study of blood T cell repertoires in COVID-19. The wider study: Both acute and convalescent COVID-19 samples were obtained from the United States, Italy and Spain. The analysed material was cDNA or gDNA that came from T cells, B-cell-depleted T cells, or PBMCs.

V lost 2 bases to trimming and J lost 0 bases, with 5 bases between them. The CDR3 is 15 residues long. Germline loops: CDR1 LGHDT, CDR2 YNNKEL (reference sequence). In the original analysis: Quantification of nucleated cells was approximated via reference gene primer amplification. Repertoires were generated with immunoSEQ multiplex PCR, while TCRdb's copy carries only in-frame clones and drops some. V, J and clone size are taken as reported in that table, and D and trimming were inferred from the DNA itself. The repertoire holds about 240,000 clones, with about four fifths as singletons. Sample: peripheral blood. This sequence was found in a woman aged 80 or over with acute or convalescent COVID-19. This rearrangement joins TRBV3-1 (or the pseudogene TRBV3-2) to TRBJ2-6; unclear D gene. Here the CDR3 DNA reads TGTGCCAGCAGCCAATACAGCTCTGGGGCCAACGTCCTGACTTTC. Its protein product is CASSQYSSGANVLTF.